Presented here are 2 T cell receptor beta chains from one specimen sequenced in a study of T cell responses to AZD1222 COVID-19 vaccine. Profiling relied on immunoSEQ multiplex PCR, and the TCRdb table lists in-frame clones only, not all of them. Counted here are around 150,000 clones, 90% occurring once; the ten biggest clones make up about 3.2%. Sequences were derived from peripheral blood, sampled 28 days after the second AZD1222 dose. These receptors were obtained from an adult who received the AZD1222 COVID-19 vaccine.

J is TRBJ1-1 and V is TRBV6-2 or TRBV6-3, with D possibly TRBD1 on 5 matching bases. Trimming shortened V by 3 bases and J by 2 bases, and 19 bases separated the two germline ends. Germline V gene data show CDR1 as MNHEY and CDR2 as SVGEGT. The CDR3 sequence is 17 residues long. CDR3 sequence (DNA): TGTGCCAGCAGTTATCGGGGTCAACGGGGGTCCAACACTGAAGCTTTCTTT. Translated: CASSYRGQRGSNTEAFF.

This clone appeared a single time. The rearrangement joins TRBV19 to TRBJ2-2; 7 bases align to TRBD2. The CDR3 is 15 amino acids. The V gene end was trimmed by 4 bases and the J gene end by 7 bases; junction bases not matched to a gene: 9. Germline V gene sequence: CDR1 LNHDA, CDR2 SQIVND (reference sequence). The CDR3 DNA reads TGTGCCAGTAGTACAAGCGGGAATCTCCACGGGGAGCTGTTTTTT. It specifies CASSTSGNLHGELFF.